What follows are 13 T cell receptor beta chains derived from one specimen sequenced in a study of CD8 T cells in Susac syndrome. Reverse transcription used roughly 0.5 to 1 ug RNA and random hexamers. TCRdb redid the calling of the immunoSEQ multiplex PCR reads with MiXCR, one entry per CDR3 protein. The sample lists around 80,000 distinct CDR3 sequences, approximately 96% occurring once. The material sequenced was CD8+ T cells from PBMCs. Receptor source: a human donor with Susac syndrome.

V gene TRBV6-2 or TRBV6-3 combines with J gene TRBJ2-7; D is possibly TRBD1 or TRBD2 (5 bases each). The V end lost 3 bases, the J end lost 5 bases, and 14 bases lay between the germline ends. The germline V gene has CDR1 MNHEY and CDR2 SVGEGT. The CDR3 runs to 14 residues. CDR3 sequence: CASSYVAGRDEQYV. In DNA, the CDR3 is TGTGCCAGCAGTTATGTGGCAGGGAGAGACGAGCAGTACGTC.

The CDR3 reads CASSLDGGETQYF. CDR3 coding DNA: TGTGCCAGCAGTTTAGACGGCGGAGAGACCCAGTACTTC. The chain couples TRBV27 to TRBJ2-5; unclear D gene. The V and J ends lost 2 bases and 4 bases respectively, with 8 bases between them. The length of the CDR3 is 13 residues. Germline V gives CDR1 MNHEY, CDR2 SMNVEV (reference sequence).

The J gene is TRBJ1-6, the V gene TRBV9, with D maybe TRBD1 (5 bases). V dropped 0 bases and J dropped 10 bases, with 11 bases sitting between them. Germline V lookup: CDR1 SGDLS, CDR2 YYNGEE. The CDR3 has 14 residues. CDR3 sequence (DNA): TGTGCCAGCAGCGTAGCAGGGTCGGGCTCACCCCTCCACTTT. Translating gives CASSVAGSGSPLHF. The variable domain in full, with the rest retrieved from reference TRBV9 and TRBJ1-6, is DSGVTQTPKHLITATGQRVTLRCSPRSGDLSVYWYQQSLDQGLQFLIQYYNGEERAKGNILERFSAQQFPDLHSELNLSSLELGDSALYFCASSVAGSGSPLHFGNGTRLTVT.

The gene calls are TRBV13 and TRBJ2-5; D unclear. Trimming shortened V by 3 bases and J by 1 base, and 9 bases separated the two germline ends. Germline CDR1 reads PRHDT; CDR2 reads FYEKMQ (reference sequence). The CDR3 is 14 residues long. The CDR3 region has the DNA TGTGCCAGCAGCTTGGGATTCGGCCAAGAGACCCAGTACTTC. Translating it yields CASSLGFGQETQYF.

The rearrangement links TRBV30 to TRBJ2-1; D is ambiguous. CDR3 length: 10 amino acids. Germline-derived CDR1 and CDR2 are GTSNPN and SVGIG (reference sequence). V shed 1 base and J shed 8 bases, with 3 bases lying between them. The CDR3 spells CAWSDHEQFF. CDR3 DNA: TGTGCCTGGAGTGACCATGAGCAGTTCTTC. The full variable domain, its missing parts supplied by reference TRBV30 and TRBJ2-1, is SQTIHQWPATLVQPVGSPLSLECTVEGTSNPNLYWYRQAAGRGLQLLFYSVGIGQISSEVPQNLSASRPQDRQFILSSKKLLLSDSGFYLCAWSDHEQFFGPGTRLTVL.

The chain uses TRBV28 and TRBJ1-2; the D gene is possibly TRBD1 (5 bases). CDR3 size: 14 residues. Trimming pared 3 bases from V and 4 bases from J, leaving 12 bases between. Germline values: CDR1 MDHEN, CDR2 SYDVKM. The CDR3 here is CASSFGHKGYGYTF. CDR3 bases: TGTGCCAGCAGTTTTGGACATAAAGGCTATGGCTACACCTTC.

In its sample, this clonotype was seen once. The chain links TRBV12-3 or TRBV12-4 to TRBJ2-7; 7 bases are shared with TRBD1. V lost 5 bases and J lost 2; bases outside the gene matches: 6. This CDR3 contains 14 residues. The DNA for the CDR3 is TGTGCCAGCAGTCGGGGACAGCCGACCTACGAGCAGTACTTC. This codes for CASSRGQPTYEQYF.

V gene TRBV24-1 combines with J gene TRBJ2-7, with D possibly TRBD1 on 5 matching bases. V lost 4 bases and J lost 2, with 14 bases in between. Germline-derived CDR1 and CDR2 are KGHDR and SFDVKD. The CDR3 has 15 amino acids. The DNA for the CDR3 is TGTGCCACCAGTGACCCTCAGACAGAGACCTACGAGCAGTACTTC. Translated, it gives CATSDPQTETYEQYF.

The V call is TRBV7-8, the J call TRBJ2-1, with D tentatively TRBD2 (6 bases). The germline V and J ends were trimmed by 5 bases and 6 bases, with 17 bases remaining between them. The CDR3 extends over 15 amino acids. The germline gives CDR1 SGHVS, CDR2 FQNEAQ. The CDR3 region has the DNA TGTGCCAGCAGCCGATACGGACGGACTACCAATGAGCAGTTCTTC. Its translation: CASSRYGRTTNEQFF.

The V and J genes are TRBV15 and TRBJ2-7; the D gene could be TRBD1 or TRBD2 (5 bases each). The CDR3 loop spans 14 amino acids. In germline, CDR1 is LNHNV, CDR2 YYDKDF (reference sequence). V was shortened by 4 bases and J by 2 bases, with 12 bases between the two germline ends. This CDR3 reads CATSIPGRTYEQYF. The DNA of the CDR3 is TGTGCCACCAGCATACCGGGACGGACCTACGAGCAGTACTTC.

This sequence joins TRBV27 and TRBJ1-5; no reliable D call. The V gene lost 0 bases and the J gene lost 2 bases, with 11 bases spanning the gap. The germline V gene encodes CDR1 MNHEY and CDR2 SMNVEV (reference sequence). The CDR3 runs 16 residues. CDR3 in DNA: TGTGCCAGCAGTTTATCGGGAGGGAATGGCAATCAGCCCCAGCATTTT. Translating gives CASSLSGGNGNQPQHF.

The rearrangement links TRBV7-9 to TRBJ2-7; the D call may be TRBD1 or TRBD2 (5 bases each). This CDR3 has 14 residues. Germline CDR1 is SEHNR and CDR2 is FQNEAQ (reference sequence). V was trimmed by 5 bases and J by 5 bases, leaving 16 bases between them. The CDR3: CASSPTQGVDEQYF. The CDR3 DNA reads as TGTGCCAGCAGCCCAACCCAGGGAGTCGACGAGCAGTACTTC.

The chain employs TRBV4-3 and TRBJ2-5; D may be TRBD1 (5 bases). Trimming took off 4 bases at V and 2 bases at J, with 17 bases between the two ends. This CDR3 is 16 amino acids long. Germline V lookup: CDR1 LGHNA, CDR2 YSLEER. The CDR3 DNA reads TGCGCCAGCAGCCGGACATATCAGGGCAGACAAGAGACCCAGTACTTC. Residues: CASSRTYQGRQETQYF.